This T cell receptor beta chain is drawn from a study of technical replicates of blood from a handful of donors. Generated by immunoSEQ multiplex PCR, the TCRdb table keeps only in-frame clones and is missing some. This sample has over 70,000 clones, with 90% to 95% found just once. V lost 0 bases and J lost 1; bases outside the gene matches: 9. This CDR3 contains 17 residues. Germline lookup yields CDR1 ENHRY and CDR2 SYGVKD. The receptor was isolated from a human donor in good health. Some clones in this sample may be carry-over from other donors' samples. The sample comprised PBMCs. The chain recombines TRBV10-3 with TRBJ2-7; 7 nucleotides align to TRBD1. As DNA, the CDR3 is TGTGCCATCAGTGAGTCAGTTATAAGGACAGGATCCTACGAGCAGTACTTC. Its translation: CAISESVIRTGSYEQYF.